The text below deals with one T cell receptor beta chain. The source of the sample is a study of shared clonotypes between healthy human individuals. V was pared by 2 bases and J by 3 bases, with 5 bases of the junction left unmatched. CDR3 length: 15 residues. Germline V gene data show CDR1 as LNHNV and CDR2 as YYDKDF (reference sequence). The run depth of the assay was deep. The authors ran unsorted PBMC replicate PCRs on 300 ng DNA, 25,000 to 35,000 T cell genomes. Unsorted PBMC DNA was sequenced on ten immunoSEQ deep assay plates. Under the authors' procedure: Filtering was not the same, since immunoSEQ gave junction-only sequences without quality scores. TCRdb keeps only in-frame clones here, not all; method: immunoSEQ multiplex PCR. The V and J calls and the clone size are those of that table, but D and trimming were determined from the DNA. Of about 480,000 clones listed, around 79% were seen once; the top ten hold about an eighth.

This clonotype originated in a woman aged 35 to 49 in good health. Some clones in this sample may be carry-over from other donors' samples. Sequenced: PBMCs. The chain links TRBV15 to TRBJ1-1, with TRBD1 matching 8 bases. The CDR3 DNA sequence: TGTGCCACCAGCAGACAATCGACAGGGGACACTGAAGCTTTCTTT. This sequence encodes CATSRQSTGDTEAFF.